The sample holds many counts of the clone carrying this T cell receptor beta chain. Its target is not known. CDR1 and CDR2 from the germline V gene are MDHEN and SYDVKM. CDR3 length equals 18 residues. With 6 bases removed from V and 5 bases from J, the gap between germline ends came to 26 bases. The source of the sample is a study of regulatory T cells in long-lasting Graves disease. Overall study results and limits: Newly diagnosed disease favored TRBV20-1 and TRBJ2-1 over persistent disease. Analyses excluded thyroid tissue, covering peripheral blood alone.

Time point in this sample: persistent/refractory GD, antithyroid drugs over 5 years with positive TRAb. PBMC-extracted RNA yielded the TCR library. EDTA tubes collected roughly 9 milliliters of peripheral blood. With iRepertoire HTBI primers and Arm-PCR of CDR3 regions, TCR beta libraries were built. TCRdb ran MiXCR on the multiplex PCR reads and lists one entry per CDR3 protein. The sample contains about 470,000 distinct CDR3 sequences, less than 25% of which appear only once. The receptor's source is a female donor with Graves disease. Sequenced here: peripheral blood mononuclear cells (PBMCs), sampled when the disease was refractory, from a patient treated with antithyroid drugs. The rearrangement uses TRBV28 and TRBJ2-4; TRBD2 might be the D (5 bases). The CDR3 region is CASSSPGGLLFWENIQYF. The CDR3 DNA is TGTGCCAGCAGCTCCCCAGGTGGACTTCTCTTTTGGGAAAACATTCAGTACTTC.